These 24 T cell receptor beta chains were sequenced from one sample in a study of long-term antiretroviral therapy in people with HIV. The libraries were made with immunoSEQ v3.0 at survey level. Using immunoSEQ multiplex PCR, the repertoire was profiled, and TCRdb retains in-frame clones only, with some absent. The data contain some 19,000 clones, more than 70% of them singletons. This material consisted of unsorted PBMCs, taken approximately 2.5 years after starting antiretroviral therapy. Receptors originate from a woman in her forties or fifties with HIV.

The CDR3 region is CASSQPDRGDEKLFF. DNA for the CDR3: TGTGCCAGCAGCCAACCTGACAGGGGGGATGAAAAACTGTTTTTT. The J gene is TRBJ1-4, the V gene TRBV4-2; 9 nucleotides align to TRBD1. V lost 2 bases to trimming and J lost 6 bases; unmatched junction nucleotides: 4. This CDR3 has 15 residues. Germline CDR1 reads LGHNA; CDR2 reads YNFKEQ.

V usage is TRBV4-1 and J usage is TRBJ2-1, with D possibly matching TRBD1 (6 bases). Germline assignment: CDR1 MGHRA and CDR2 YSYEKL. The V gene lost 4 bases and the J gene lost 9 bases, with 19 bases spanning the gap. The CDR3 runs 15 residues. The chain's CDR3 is CASSRLTERGGEQFF. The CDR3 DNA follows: TGCGCCAGCAGCCGCCTAACGGAGAGAGGGGGTGAGCAGTTCTTC.

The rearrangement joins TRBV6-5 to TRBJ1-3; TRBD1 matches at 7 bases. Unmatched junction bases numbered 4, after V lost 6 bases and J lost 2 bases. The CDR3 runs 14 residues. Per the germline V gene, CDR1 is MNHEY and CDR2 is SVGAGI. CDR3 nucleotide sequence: TGTGCCAGCAGGTTACAGGGGACTGGAAACACCATATATTTT. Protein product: CASRLQGTGNTIYF.

CDR3 amino acids: CASSYPQLAHTQYF. The CDR3 DNA reads TGTGCCAGCAGTTACCCCCAACTGGCCCATACGCAGTATTTT. The chain has TRBV6-6 and TRBJ2-3; D unresolved. Germline lookup yields CDR1 MNHNY and CDR2 SVGAGI (reference sequence). V was cut by 2 bases and J by 7 bases, with 13 bases left in between. The CDR3 is made up of 14 amino acids.

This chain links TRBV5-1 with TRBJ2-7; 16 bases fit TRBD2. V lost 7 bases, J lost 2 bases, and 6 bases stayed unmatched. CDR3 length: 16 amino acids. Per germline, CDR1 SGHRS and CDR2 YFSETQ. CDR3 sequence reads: CASYPGLAGGPYEQYF. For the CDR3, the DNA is TGCGCCAGCTACCCGGGACTAGCGGGAGGGCCCTACGAGCAGTACTTC.

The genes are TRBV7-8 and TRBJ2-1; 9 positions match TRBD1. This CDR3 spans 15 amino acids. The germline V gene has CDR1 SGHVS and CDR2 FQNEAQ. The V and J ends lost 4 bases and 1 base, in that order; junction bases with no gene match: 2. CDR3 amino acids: CASSSGTGSYNEQFF. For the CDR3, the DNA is TGTGCCAGCAGCTCCGGGACAGGGTCCTACAATGAGCAGTTCTTC.

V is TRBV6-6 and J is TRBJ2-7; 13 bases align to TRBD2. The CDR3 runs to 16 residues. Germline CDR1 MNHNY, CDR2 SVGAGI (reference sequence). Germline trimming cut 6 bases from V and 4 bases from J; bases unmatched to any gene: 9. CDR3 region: CASSSGLTSGRYEQYF. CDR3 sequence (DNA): TGTGCCAGCAGCTCCGGATTGACTAGCGGGAGGTACGAGCAGTACTTC.

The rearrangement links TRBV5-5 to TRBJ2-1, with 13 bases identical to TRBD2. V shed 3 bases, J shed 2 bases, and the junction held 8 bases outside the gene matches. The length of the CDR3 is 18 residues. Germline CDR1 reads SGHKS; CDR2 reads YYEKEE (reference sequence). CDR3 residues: CASSWQSGTSGTYNEQFF. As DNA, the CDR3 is TGTGCCAGCAGCTGGCAGAGCGGGACTAGCGGGACCTACAATGAGCAGTTCTTC.

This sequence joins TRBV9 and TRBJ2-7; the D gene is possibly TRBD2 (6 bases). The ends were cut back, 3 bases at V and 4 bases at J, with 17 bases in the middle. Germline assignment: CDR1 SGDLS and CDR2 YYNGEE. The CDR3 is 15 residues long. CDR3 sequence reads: CASSEDAGTGYEQYF. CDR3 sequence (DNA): TGTGCCAGCAGCGAAGACGCCGGGACTGGGTACGAGCAGTACTTC.

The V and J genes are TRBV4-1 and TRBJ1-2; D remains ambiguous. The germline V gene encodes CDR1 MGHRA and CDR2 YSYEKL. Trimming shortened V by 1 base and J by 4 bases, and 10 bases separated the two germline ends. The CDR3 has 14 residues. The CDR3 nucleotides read TGCGCCAGCAGCCAAGGCGTCAACGTCTATGGCTACACCTTC. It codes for CASSQGVNVYGYTF.

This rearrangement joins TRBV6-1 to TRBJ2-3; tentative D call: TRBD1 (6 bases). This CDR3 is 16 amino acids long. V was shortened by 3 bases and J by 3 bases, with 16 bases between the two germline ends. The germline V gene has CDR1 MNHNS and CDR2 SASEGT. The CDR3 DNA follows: TGTGCCAGCAGTGACTTAGCTAGAAGGGGGACAGATACGCAGTATTTT. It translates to CASSDLARRGTDTQYF.

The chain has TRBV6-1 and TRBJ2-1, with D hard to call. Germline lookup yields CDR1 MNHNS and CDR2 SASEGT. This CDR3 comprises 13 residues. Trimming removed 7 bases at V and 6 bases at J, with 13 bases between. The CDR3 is CASKTDLFNEQFF. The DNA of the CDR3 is TGTGCCAGCAAGACCGACTTATTCAATGAGCAGTTCTTC.

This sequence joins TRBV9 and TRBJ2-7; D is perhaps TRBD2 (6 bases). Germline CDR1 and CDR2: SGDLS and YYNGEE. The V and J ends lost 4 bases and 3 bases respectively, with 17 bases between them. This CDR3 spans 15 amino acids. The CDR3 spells CASSPLRETVYEQYF. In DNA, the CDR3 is TGTGCCAGCAGCCCGTTACGGGAGACTGTCTACGAGCAGTACTTC.

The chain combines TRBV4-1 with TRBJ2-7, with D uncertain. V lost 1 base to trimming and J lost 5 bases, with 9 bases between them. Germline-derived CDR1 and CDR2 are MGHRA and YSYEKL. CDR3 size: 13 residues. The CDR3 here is CASSQAPGNEQYF. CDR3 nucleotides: TGCGCCAGCAGCCAAGCCCCTGGGAACGAGCAGTACTTC.

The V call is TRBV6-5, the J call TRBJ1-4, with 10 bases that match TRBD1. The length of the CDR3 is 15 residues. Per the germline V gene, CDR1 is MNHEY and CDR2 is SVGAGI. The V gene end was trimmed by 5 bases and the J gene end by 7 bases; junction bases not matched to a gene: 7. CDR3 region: CASSMTGGTGEKLFF. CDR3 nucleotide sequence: TGTGCCAGCAGTATGACAGGGGGCACGGGTGAAAAACTGTTTTTT.

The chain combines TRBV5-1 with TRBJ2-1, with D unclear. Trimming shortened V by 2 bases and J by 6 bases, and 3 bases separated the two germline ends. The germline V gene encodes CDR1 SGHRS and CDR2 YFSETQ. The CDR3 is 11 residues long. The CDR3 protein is CASSFSNEQFF. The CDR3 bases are TGCGCCAGCAGCTTCTCCAATGAGCAGTTCTTC.

DNA for the CDR3: TGTGCCAGCAGCGTAGATCCCGAAACCTACGAGCAGTACTTC. Residues: CASSVDPETYEQYF. The chain carries TRBV9 and TRBJ2-7; D gene unclear. The ends were cut back, 0 bases at V and 2 bases at J, with 9 bases in the middle. In germline, CDR1 is SGDLS, CDR2 YYNGEE. The CDR3 is 14 amino acids.

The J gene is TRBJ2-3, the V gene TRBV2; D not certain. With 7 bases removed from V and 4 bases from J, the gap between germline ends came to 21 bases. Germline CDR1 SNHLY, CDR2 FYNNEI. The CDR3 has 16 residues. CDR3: CASTPTTSPTADTQYF. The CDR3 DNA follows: TGTGCCAGCACCCCTACGACATCGCCAACGGCAGATACGCAGTATTTT.

The CDR3 sequence: CASSYDRVMREQYF. The CDR3 DNA is TGCGCCAGCAGCTACGACAGGGTGATGAGAGAGCAGTACTTC. This chain joins TRBV5-1 and TRBJ2-7; 7 nucleotides match TRBD1. Germline trimming cut 3 bases from V and 7 bases from J; bases unmatched to any gene: 10. This CDR3 has 14 amino acids. Germline CDR1 and CDR2: SGHRS and YFSETQ.

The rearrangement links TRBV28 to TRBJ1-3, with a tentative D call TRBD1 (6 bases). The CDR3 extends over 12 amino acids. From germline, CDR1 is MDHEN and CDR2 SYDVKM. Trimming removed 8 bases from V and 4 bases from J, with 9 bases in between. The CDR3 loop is CASAQGGNTIYF. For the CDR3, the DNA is TGTGCCAGCGCCCAGGGGGGAAACACCATATATTTT. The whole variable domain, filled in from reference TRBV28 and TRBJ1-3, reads DVKVTQSSRYLVKRTGEKVFLECVQDMDHENMFWYRQDPGLGLRLIYFSYDVKMKEKGDIPEGYSVSREKKERFSLILESASTNQTSMYLCASAQGGNTIYFGEGSWLTVV.

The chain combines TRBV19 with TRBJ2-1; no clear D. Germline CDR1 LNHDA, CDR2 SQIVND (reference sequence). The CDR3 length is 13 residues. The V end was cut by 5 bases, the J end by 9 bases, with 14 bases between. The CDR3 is CASSLTDGSEQFF. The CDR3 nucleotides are TGTGCCAGTAGTCTCACTGACGGTAGTGAGCAGTTCTTC.

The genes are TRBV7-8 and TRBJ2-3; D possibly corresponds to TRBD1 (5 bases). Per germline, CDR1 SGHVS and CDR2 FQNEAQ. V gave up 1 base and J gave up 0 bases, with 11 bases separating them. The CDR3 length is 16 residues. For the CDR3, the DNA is TGTGCCAGCAGCTTAGTCAGGGCCGTGAGCACAGATACGCAGTATTTT. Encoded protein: CASSLVRAVSTDTQYF.

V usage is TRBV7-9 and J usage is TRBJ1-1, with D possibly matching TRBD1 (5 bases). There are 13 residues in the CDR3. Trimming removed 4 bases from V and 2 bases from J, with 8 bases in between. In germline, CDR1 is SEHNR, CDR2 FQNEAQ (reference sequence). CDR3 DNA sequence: TGTGCCAGCAGCTACGACAGCAACACTGAAGCTTTCTTT. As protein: CASSYDSNTEAFF.

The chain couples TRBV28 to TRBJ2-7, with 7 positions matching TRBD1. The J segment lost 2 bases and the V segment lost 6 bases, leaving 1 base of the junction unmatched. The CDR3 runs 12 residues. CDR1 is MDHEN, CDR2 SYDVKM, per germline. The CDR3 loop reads CASRTGTYEQYF. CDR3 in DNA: TGTGCCAGCAGGACAGGGACCTACGAGCAGTACTTC.